This T cell receptor (beta chain) was sequenced in a study of control samples from healthy donors and cancer patients. Libraries were prepared by immunoSEQ multiplex PCR; TCRdb keeps only in-frame clonotypes and omits some of them. Of 110,000 to 150,000 clones listed, about nine tenths were seen once; the top ten hold just under 5%. The CDR3 runs to 15 residues. Germline CDR1 reads MNHEY; CDR2 reads SMNVEV (reference sequence). Unmatched junction bases numbered 5, after V lost 5 bases and J lost 4 bases. The sequence derives from a man aged 25 to 40 in good health. The sequenced sample was blood. The chain carries TRBV27 and TRBJ2-1; 10 bases match TRBD2. The CDR3 sequence is CASSITSGDYNEQFF. The CDR3 region has the DNA TGTGCCAGCAGTATAACTAGCGGGGATTACAATGAGCAGTTCTTC.